This note documents a single T cell receptor beta chain sequence. What antigen it recognizes has not been identified. Base qualities are not at hand, and no much larger clone is one base apart. V is pared back by 0 bases and J by 0 bases, with 10 bases lying between the germline termini. From its cysteine to its phenylalanine, the CDR3 spans 15 amino acids. Here the CDR3 DNA is all that survives: 45 bases in frame from base 1. Looking up the germline V gene yields CDR1 SGDLS and CDR2 YYNGEE. These data come from a study of shared clonotypes between healthy human individuals (dated by TCRdb to about 2020). Background on the whole study: A few men and a couple of women, aged 18 to 49 years, made up the cohort. For each donor, CD4 naive and CD4 memory were each run on three plates, CD8 naive on two plates, and CD8 memory on one plate. To estimate repertoire size and how much clonotype sharing occurs between individuals, the study deeply sequenced the blood TCR repertoires of five healthy adults. Different laboratories and diverse techniques were used to prepare libraries and sequence TCR repertoires, to increase sequencing depth and limit assay-specific biases. Each donor's leukapheresis produced roughly between roughly 0.85 and 10 billion PBMCs. Summary of the overall study and its limitations: When several donors were compared, the shared fraction of clonotypes was 5% to 6.5% for naive CD4, roughly 3.3% for naive CD8, roughly 2.5% for memory CD4, and 0.35% to 0.4% for memory CD8. Based on pairwise subsampling, the degree of clonotype sharing among donors was expected to be affected by sequencing depth. Even with the large sequencing depth, rarefaction of the sorted-subset datasets indicated that sequencing was incomplete. Sampling was limited to blood, and TCR repertoires in tissue likely differ from TCR repertoires in blood. Naive subsets generally had larger estimated clonotype richness than memory subsets. Compared with non-shared clonotypes, clonotypes shared by all four sorted-subset donors had higher generation probabilities. The genetic and exposure-history diversity represented was limited by the small number of donors.

CD8 naive samples were obtained by positive selection for CCR7 among CD45RO-negative cells, yielding a CD45RA+CCR7+ population from which TemRA cells were excluded. Healthy HIV-negative adults with no recently reported acute infections or vaccinations were included as donors. Every donor was a Caucasian adult living in Nashville, Tennessee, USA. Blood was obtained by leukapheresis, after which PBMCs were separated by Ficoll-Histopaque density gradient centrifugation and cryopreserved in liquid nitrogen vapor phase. Analytical flow cytometry was used to check the purity and quantity of each magnetically sorted T cell population. Each sorted fraction had its genomic DNA isolated and then quantified by UV absorbance on a Nanodrop 2000c. Using the deep immunoSEQ assay, TCR CDR3 regions were amplified from genomic DNA by multiplex PCR. Genomic DNA extracted from each cell subset was distributed evenly over all wells of several immunoSEQ 96-well plates, and each plate served as one replicate. For sorted subsets, each replicate PCR was loaded with 150 to 250 ng genomic DNA, equivalent to some 27,000 T cell genomes. Purified libraries were quantified with a Qubit 3.0 fluorometer, sized on a Bioanalyzer 2100, and re-quantified with the KAPA Library Quantification kit. Every immunoSEQ 96-well plate was sequenced on a dedicated single-read 150-cycle Illumina NextSeq 550 flow cell. The authors processed their data as follows. Because the immunoSEQ output included only junctional sequences and no quality scores, the filtering could not be the same as the filtering used for full-length reads. Sequences were annotated with PyIR, a Python wrapper for IgBLAST v1.9, using IMGT germline references to assign V/J genes and CDR3. Reads were filtered out if the reads had weak V/J assignments (E-value above 1e-6), no CDR3, stop codons, out-of-frame junctions, or ambiguous translated residues. V3J clonotypes were defined as sequences sharing an identical inferred V gene, J gene, and CDR3 amino acid sequence. To compute the percentage overlap between repertoires, the number of shared unique clonotypes was divided by the size of the smaller repertoire. Three approaches were used to assess repertoire richness: RTK rarefaction, the Chao1 estimator, and Recon v2.1 estimates of unobserved clonotypes. OLGA was used to compute generation probabilities for all TCRbeta clonotypes that the gDNA method yielded from a few donors. The immuneACCESS repertoire file appears here via TCRdb, limited to in-frame rearrangements. These files lack a portion of the clones; in checked studies, under half of the deficit traces to unresolved V genes, and the cause of the others is not known. That table furnishes V, J and clone size, whereas the DNA furnished D and trimming. This sample gives about 2.1 million clones in total; just under 95% of them show up just once. More than 1.5% of the sample is in the top ten clones.

The sequenced sample was naive CD8+ T cells from PBMCs. The cell subset or site label, as the study defines it: CD45RA+CCR7+. The sequence is built from TRBV9 and TRBJ2-7, and the D gene may be TRBD1, 6 bases matching. This sequence originates from a man aged 18 to 35 in good health. Some clones in this sample may be carry-over from other donors' samples. The DNA is as follows: TGTGCCAGCAGCGTAGGGGACACCGTCTCCTACGAGCAGTACTTC. Its amino acids are CASSVGDTVSYEQYF.